Following are 31 T cell receptor beta chains from one sample sequenced in a study of vaccination and CD4 T cells after COVID-19. Treatment of the sample: approximately 11-day PBMC culture with coronavirus spike peptide pools or control peptides (ViraFEST assay). Oncomine TCR Beta short-read sequencing was applied to DNA from cultured CD4+ T cells. Each CDR3 protein gets one entry after TCRdb re-called the PCR reads with MiXCR. The sample shows some 9,600 distinct CDR3 sequences, 55% to 75% of them seen only once. No antigen has been assigned to these receptors. The source material was CD4+ T cells from blood, cultured in vitro. The receptors stem from a human donor who had recovered from COVID-19.

This clonotype was observed a few times. This chain connects TRBV7-6 to TRBJ1-5; TRBD1 might be the D (5 bases). CDR1 SGHVS and CDR2 FNYEAQ come from the germline V gene. The CDR3 consists of 14 residues. The ends were cut back, 2 bases at V and 4 bases at J, with 9 bases in the middle. The CDR3 region is CASSLLGANQPQHF. DNA for the CDR3: TGTGCCAGCAGCTTACTTGGGGCTAATCAGCCCCAGCATTTT.

This clonotype was seen more than once but under ten times. The V gene is TRBV27, the J gene TRBJ2-3; D is possibly TRBD1 (5 bases). There are 14 residues in the CDR3. V shed 7 bases and J shed 2 bases, with 13 bases lying between them. CDR1 is MNHEY and CDR2 is SMNVEV in the germline V gene (reference sequence). CDR3 residues: CASTGHQNTDTQYF. In DNA form, the CDR3 reads TGTGCCAGCACAGGACATCAGAACACAGATACGCAGTATTTT.

J is TRBJ1-2 and V is TRBV30; D not resolved. V was clipped by 7 bases and J by 4 bases, with 16 bases between them. Germline V lookup: CDR1 GTSNPN, CDR2 SVGIG (reference sequence). The CDR3 is 13 residues long. The CDR3 nucleotides are TGTGCCTTATTTTATACTTCAGGCTATGGCTACACCTTC. Translating it yields CALFYTSGYGYTF.

The chain employs TRBV27 and TRBJ2-7; maybe TRBD1 (5 bases). V was trimmed by 2 bases and J by 5 bases, leaving 13 bases between them. The CDR3 runs to 14 residues. Germline V gene lookup returns CDR1 MNHEY and CDR2 SMNVEV (reference sequence). The CDR3: CASSLSRVWDEQYF. CDR3 coding DNA: TGTGCCAGCAGTTTAAGCAGGGTTTGGGACGAGCAGTACTTC.

V is TRBV7-2 and J is TRBJ1-1; D gene ambiguous. Germline lookup yields CDR1 SGHTA and CDR2 FQGNSA. This CDR3 is built from 12 residues. In DNA form, the CDR3 reads TGTGCGGCGGGCGGTAAGAACACTGAAGCTTTCTTT. Translating gives CAAGGKNTEAFF. The complete variable domain, with remaining parts taken from reference TRBV7-2 and TRBJ1-1, reads GAGVSQSPSNKVTEKGKDVELRCDPISGHTALYWYRQSLGQGLEFLIYFQGNSAPDKSGLPSDRFSAERTGGSVSTLTIQRTQQEDSAVYLCAAGGKNTEAFFGQGTRLTVV.

The rearrangement links TRBV11-2 to TRBJ1-1, with no clear D. Germline V gene data show CDR1 as SGHAT and CDR2 as FQNNGV. The CDR3 is made up of 15 amino acids. Trimming pared 1 base from V and 0 bases from J, leaving 9 bases between. CDR3 region: CASSLGTTMNTEAFF. The CDR3 DNA reads TGTGCCAGCAGCTTAGGGACCACTATGAACACTGAAGCTTTCTTT. Full variable domain (outside the CDR3, taken from reference TRBV11-2 and TRBJ1-1): EAGVAQSPRYKIIEKRQSVAFWCNPISGHATLYWYQQILGQGPKLLIQFQNNGVVDDSQLPKDRFSAERLKGVDSTLKIQPAKLEDSAVYLCASSLGTTMNTEAFFGQGTRLTVV.

The rearrangement uses TRBV6-5 and TRBJ2-4; D is ambiguous. Germline V gene data show CDR1 as MNHEY and CDR2 as SVGAGI. This CDR3 comprises 16 residues. The V gene lost 4 bases and the J gene lost 3 bases, with 16 bases spanning the gap. The CDR3 loop is CASSSPSLVLKNIQYF. The CDR3 region has the DNA TGTGCCAGCAGTTCGCCGAGCCTAGTACTCAAAAACATTCAGTACTTC.

The chain employs TRBV12-5 and TRBJ2-5; D is possibly TRBD1 or TRBD2 (7 bases each). In germline, CDR1 is LGHNT, CDR2 FRNRAP. Trimming took off 6 bases at V and 2 bases at J, with 13 bases between the two ends. The CDR3 extends over 14 amino acids. CDR3 coding DNA: TGTGCTAGTGGACCAGGGGGAGGGCAAGAGACCCAGTACTTC. Its translation is CASGPGGGQETQYF.

This clonotype is large in the sample. The chain uses TRBV6-1 and TRBJ2-7; 7 bases match TRBD1. With V trimmed by 7 bases and J by 4 bases, 4 bases remained unmatched. CDR3 length equals 12 residues. Germline V gives CDR1 MNHNS, CDR2 SASEGT. The CDR3 reads CASTRTGYEQYF. DNA of the CDR3: TGTGCCAGCACCAGGACAGGATACGAGCAGTACTTC.

This clonotype showed up just a few times. The rearrangement joins TRBV7-3 to TRBJ1-5, with D possibly TRBD1 on 5 matching bases. The CDR3 consists of 16 residues. Trimming took 8 bases from V and 5 from J, leaving 22 bases between them. Germline CDR1 SGHTA, CDR2 FQGTGA. For the CDR3, the DNA is TGTGCCAGCCAAGCATTACGTCGGGACCTTTATCAGCCCCAGCATTTT. Translation: CASQALRRDLYQPQHF.

This clonotype was seen once. The chain employs TRBV20-1 and TRBJ2-7; 9 nucleotides line up with TRBD2. This CDR3 comprises 14 residues. Trimming at V came to 1 base and at J to 6 bases, leaving 7 bases not matched to a gene. Germline CDR1 and CDR2: DFQATT and SNEGSKA (reference sequence). CDR3 DNA: TGCAGTGCTAGAGTGACTAGCGGAAAGGGCGAGCAGTACTTC. Protein product: CSARVTSGKGEQYF.

The rearrangement links TRBV6-1 to TRBJ2-2, with 7 bases matching TRBD1. The germline V gene encodes CDR1 MNHNS and CDR2 SASEGT. Germline trimming cut 11 bases from V and 5 bases from J; bases unmatched to any gene: 11. The CDR3 consists of 14 residues. This CDR3 reads CASHRDSVTGELFF. In nucleotides, the CDR3 is TGTGCCTCCCACCGGGACAGCGTAACCGGGGAGCTGTTTTTT.

This chain joins TRBV29-1 and TRBJ1-1; perhaps TRBD1 as D (6 bases). CDR3 length: 12 residues. Trimming pared 6 bases from V and 11 bases from J, leaving 19 bases between. Germline V gene data show CDR1 as SQVTM and CDR2 as ANQGSEA. CDR3 coding DNA: TGCAGCGTGAGGGGGTTGGTGAGGGAGGCTTTCTTT. Translation: CSVRGLVREAFF. Full variable domain (rest looked up from reference TRBV29-1 and TRBJ1-1): SAVISQKPSRDICQRGTSLTIQCQVDSQVTMMFWYRQQPGQSLTLIATANQGSEATYESGFVIDKFPISRPNLTFSTLTVSNMSPEDSSIYLCSVRGLVREAFFGQGTRLTVV.

The J gene is TRBJ1-6, the V gene TRBV5-6; D not certain. V was cut by 7 bases and J by 4 bases, with 12 bases left in between. Germline values: CDR1 SGHDT, CDR2 YYEEEE. The CDR3 is 14 amino acids. The CDR3 DNA sequence: TGTGCCAGCGGGAGGAAAGCTTATAATTCACCCCTCCACTTT. Its translation: CASGRKAYNSPLHF.

The table lists this clonotype with a few counts. The chain is built from TRBV15 and TRBJ2-1; 12 bases line up with TRBD2. Trimming at V came to 2 bases and at J to 9 bases, leaving 5 bases not matched to a gene. The CDR3 has 15 residues. Germline loops: CDR1 LNHNV, CDR2 YYDKDF (reference sequence). The CDR3 region has the DNA TGTGCCACCAGCAGACCCCGGACTAGCGGGGTTGAGCAGTTCTTC. Translation: CATSRPRTSGVEQFF.

This sequence joins TRBV7-9 and TRBJ2-2; D is undetermined. CDR1 and CDR2 from the germline V gene are SEHNR and FQNEAQ (reference sequence). Trimming removed 1 base from V and 7 bases from J, with 1 base in between. CDR3 length equals 11 residues. The CDR3 loop is CASSLVGELFF. The CDR3 region has the DNA TGTGCCAGCAGCTTAGTCGGGGAGCTGTTTTTT.

This chain connects TRBV27 to TRBJ2-5; possibly TRBD1 or TRBD2 for D (5 bases each). The germline V gene encodes CDR1 MNHEY and CDR2 SMNVEV (reference sequence). This CDR3 is built from 14 residues. Trimming removed 5 bases at V and 3 bases at J, with 13 bases between. CDR3 loop: CASSPHQGEETQYF. The CDR3 nucleotides read TGTGCCAGCAGTCCCCACCAGGGAGAAGAGACCCAGTACTTC.

This chain connects TRBV6-5 to TRBJ2-7, with 8 bases fitting TRBD2. The J call is in doubt because the DNA end fits TRBJ2-5 better. In germline, CDR1 is MNHEY, CDR2 SVGAGI. The CDR3 spans 15 residues. The CDR3 loop is CASSYSPGGRETQYF. DNA for the CDR3: TGTGCCAGCAGTTACTCGCCGGGAGGGCGGGAGACCCAGTACTTC.

By share, this clonotype counts as large. The V call is TRBV27, the J call TRBJ2-7; 11 bases are a match to TRBD1. Germline CDR1 is MNHEY and CDR2 is SMNVEV (reference sequence). CDR3 length equals 13 residues. With V trimmed by 6 bases and J by 5 bases, 3 bases remained unmatched. The CDR3 loop reads CASRRTGGDEQYF. In nucleotides, the CDR3 is TGTGCCAGCAGACGGACAGGGGGCGACGAGCAGTACTTC.

The gene calls are TRBV4-2 and TRBJ1-2, with D unclear. The CDR3 loop spans 17 amino acids. V was trimmed by 0 bases and J by 5 bases, leaving 19 bases between them. From germline, CDR1 is LGHNA and CDR2 YNFKEQ. The CDR3, as DNA: TGTGCCAGCAGCCAAGAAACTCTACGGACTATGACTTATGGCTACACCTTC. Protein product: CASSQETLRTMTYGYTF.

The chain uses TRBV11-3 and TRBJ2-7; D call uncertain. The germline V and J ends were trimmed by 1 base and 3 bases, with 10 bases remaining between them. CDR3 size: 14 residues. Germline CDR1 reads SGHNT; CDR2 reads YENEEA. The CDR3: CASSLGRSRYEQYF. CDR3 coding DNA: TGTGCCAGCAGCTTAGGAAGGAGCCGCTACGAGCAGTACTTC.

This clonotype showed up just a few times. This chain uses TRBV5-1 with TRBJ2-7; no clear D. The CDR3 totals 17 residues. The germline CDR1 and CDR2 sequences are SGHRS and YFSETQ. V lost 1 base and J lost 2, with 19 bases in between. The CDR3 nucleotides are TGCGCCAGCAGCTTGTCTGTGGCAAACCTAAATACCTACGAGCAGTACTTC. Residues: CASSLSVANLNTYEQYF.

The chain employs TRBV7-2 and TRBJ2-7; D not certain. The CDR3 has 14 amino acids. Germline-derived CDR1 and CDR2 are SGHTA and FQGNSA. The V end was cut by 1 base, the J end by 0 bases, with 7 bases between. The CDR3 nucleotides read TGTGCCAGCAGCTTAGAAGCTGGCTCCTACGAGCAGTACTTC. Encoded protein: CASSLEAGSYEQYF.

The chain is built from TRBV18 and TRBJ1-2; 10 nucleotides match TRBD1. The germline V gene encodes CDR1 KGHSH and CDR2 LQKENI. The CDR3 loop spans 14 amino acids. Trimming at V came to 4 bases and at J to 2 bases, leaving 1 base not matched to a gene. The CDR3 loop is CASSQDRGNYGYTF. The CDR3, as DNA: TGTGCCAGCTCACAGGACAGGGGGAACTATGGCTACACCTTC.

This clonotype has a single count. The V and J genes are TRBV27 and TRBJ2-6; D is possibly TRBD1 or TRBD2 (7 bases each). Germline V gene lookup returns CDR1 MNHEY and CDR2 SMNVEV (reference sequence). V was shortened by 6 bases and J by 4 bases, with 16 bases between the two germline ends. This CDR3 region has 16 residues. The CDR3 bases are TGTGCCAGCAGCCCAGGGGGGGCGCGCGGGGCCAACGTCCTGACTTTC. It specifies CASSPGGARGANVLTF.

This chain joins TRBV6-1 and TRBJ2-7, with 7 bases lining up with TRBD2. The CDR3 covers 13 residues. V trimming: 4 bases; J trimming: 4 bases; junction bases outside the gene matches: 4. CDR1 is MNHNS, CDR2 SASEGT, per germline. Written as DNA, the CDR3 is TGTGCCAGCAGTGGGACTAGTCTTTACGAGCAGTACTTC. Translating gives CASSGTSLYEQYF.

The rearrangement uses TRBV6-5 and TRBJ1-1; weak D call: TRBD1 (5 bases). V was trimmed by 0 bases and J by 6 bases, leaving 11 bases between them. CDR1 is MNHEY and CDR2 is SVGAGI in the germline V gene. This CDR3 is built from 14 residues. CDR3 sequence (DNA): TGTGCCAGCAGTTACTCACGGGGCGCCTCTGAAGCTTTCTTT. This codes for CASSYSRGASEAFF.

By share of the sample, this clonotype is large (0.1 to 1%). The chain recombines TRBV27 with TRBJ1-5; no clear D gene. The V end lost 6 bases, the J end lost 0 bases, and 9 bases lay between the germline ends. This CDR3 contains 14 residues. CDR1 and CDR2 (germline): MNHEY, SMNVEV (reference sequence). CDR3 nucleotide sequence: TGTGCCAGCAGACGGACGGCTAGCAATCAGCCCCAGCATTTT. Residues: CASRRTASNQPQHF.

V is TRBV27 and J is TRBJ2-7, with D possibly being TRBD1 (6 bases). Germline CDR1 and CDR2: MNHEY and SMNVEV (reference sequence). The CDR3 has 14 amino acids. The ends were cut back, 6 bases at V and 7 bases at J, with 19 bases in the middle. The CDR3 DNA sequence: TGTGCCAGCAGGCCCGGGACAAACGCACGGGAGCAGTACTTC. Its protein product is CASRPGTNAREQYF.

V gene TRBV6-5 combines with J gene TRBJ2-4; TRBD2 aligns across 9 bases. Germline V CDR1 and CDR2: MNHEY, SVGAGI. The CDR3 totals 16 residues. V was pared by 0 bases and J by 4 bases, with 4 bases of the junction left unmatched. CDR3 in amino acids: CASSYSLAGPKNIQYF. The CDR3 nucleotides are TGTGCCAGCAGTTACTCTCTAGCGGGACCGAAAAACATTCAGTACTTC.

V gene TRBV6-2 or TRBV6-3 combines with J gene TRBJ1-5; D not certain. This CDR3 region has 17 residues. Per germline, CDR1 MNHEY and CDR2 SVGEGT. The ends were cut back, 4 bases at V and 1 base at J, with 17 bases in the middle. DNA of the CDR3: TGTGCCAGCAGTTGGAGGATCGGGAGGGCGAGCAATCAGCCCCAGCATTTT. Amino acids: CASSWRIGRASNQPQHF.